Below are 15 T cell receptor beta chains sequenced from a single sample in a study of cytomegalovirus exposure and HLA in healthy donors. The PCR had 60 Vbeta and 13 Jbeta primers. Clones were sequenced by immunoSEQ multiplex PCR, and TCRdb holds only the in-frame ones, with some missing. This table has over 200,000 clones, approximately 90% appearing once. The sequenced material came from PBMCs. Receptor source: a woman between 18 and 30 years old in good health and CMV-seronegative.

CDR3 nucleotides: TGCGCCAGCAGCCCACACCCGGGTAACTATGGCTACACCTTC. Translated, it gives CASSPHPGNYGYTF. The V call is TRBV5-1, the J call TRBJ1-2; D is uncertain. Germline CDR1 SGHRS, CDR2 YFSETQ. The V gene lost 4 bases and the J gene lost 1 base, with 11 bases spanning the gap. This CDR3 comprises 14 residues.

The genes are TRBV4-2 and TRBJ2-3, with D perhaps TRBD2 (5 bases). Germline V gene sequence: CDR1 LGHNA, CDR2 YNFKEQ. With 1 base removed from V and 11 bases from J, the gap between germline ends came to 13 bases. The CDR3 extends over 13 amino acids. Here the CDR3 reads CASSQGSAGGQYF. The CDR3 nucleotides read TGTGCCAGCAGCCAAGGTTCTGCCGGAGGGCAGTATTTT.

The V call is TRBV30, the J call TRBJ2-1; D is perhaps TRBD1 (5 bases). CDR1 is GTSNPN, CDR2 SVGIG, per germline (reference sequence). The CDR3 loop spans 15 amino acids. V gave up 0 bases and J gave up 4 bases, with 13 bases separating them. The chain's CDR3 is CAWSVRLGHYNEQFF. Here the CDR3 DNA reads TGTGCCTGGAGTGTACGGCTGGGGCATTACAATGAGCAGTTCTTC.

The chain combines TRBV5-8 with TRBJ2-1, with D unresolved. The CDR3 is 13 residues long. V lost 0 bases and J lost 4, with 5 bases in between. Germline CDR1 and CDR2: SGHTS and YDEGEE. The CDR3 bases are TGTGCCAGCAGCTTGGAACAATACAATGAGCAGTTCTTC. Its protein is CASSLEQYNEQFF.

The chain combines TRBV5-6 with TRBJ1-2; D possibly corresponds to TRBD1 (6 bases). The CDR3 consists of 15 residues. Germline CDR1 SGHDT, CDR2 YYEEEE. Trimming left V 6 bases short and J 6 bases short, with 21 bases between. This chain's CDR3 is CASTRGGSPKNGYTF. The CDR3 DNA sequence: TGTGCCAGCACCAGGGGAGGGAGTCCCAAAAATGGCTACACCTTC.

CDR3 loop: CASSQEGTGFQPQHF. The CDR3 DNA is TGCGCCAGCAGCCAAGAAGGGACAGGGTTTCAGCCCCAGCATTTT. V gene TRBV4-1 combines with J gene TRBJ1-5; TRBD1 agrees at 9 bases. The CDR3 contains 15 residues. In germline, CDR1 is MGHRA, CDR2 YSYEKL. After removal of 0 bases from V and 6 bases from J, the junction contained 3 bases not matched to a gene.

This chain joins TRBV5-1 and TRBJ1-3, with a possible D match to TRBD1 (5 bases). V was cut by 2 bases and J by 0 bases, with 12 bases left in between. This CDR3 region has 16 residues. CDR1 and CDR2 from the germline V gene are SGHRS and YFSETQ. In nucleotides, the CDR3 is TGCGCCAGCAGCTTAGGGCAGGGTGACTCTGGAAACACCATATATTTT. The encoded protein is CASSLGQGDSGNTIYF.

The chain couples TRBV6-1 to TRBJ2-1; 10 bases align to TRBD2. Looked up from germline, CDR1 is MNHNS and CDR2 is SASEGT. There are 15 residues in the CDR3. V lost 4 bases to trimming and J lost 7 bases; unmatched junction nucleotides: 7. The CDR3 reads CASSALAGGKNEQFF. In DNA form, the CDR3 reads TGTGCCAGCAGTGCCTTAGCGGGGGGTAAAAATGAGCAGTTCTTC.

The rearrangement joins TRBV2 to TRBJ1-3; D is unclear. Per the germline V gene, CDR1 is SNHLY and CDR2 is FYNNEI. The V gene lost 6 bases and the J gene lost 7 bases, with 10 bases spanning the gap. The CDR3 is 12 amino acids. The CDR3 region is CASRELANTIYF. The CDR3 region has the DNA TGTGCCAGCAGGGAACTAGCGAACACCATATATTTT.

This clone has a single count. V usage is TRBV4-3 and J usage is TRBJ2-5, with a weak D call TRBD2 (5 bases). Judging by the DNA end, TRBJ2-7 fits better; the J call may be wrong. There are 13 residues in the CDR3. From germline, CDR1 is LGHNA and CDR2 YSLEER. CDR3 coding DNA: TGCGCCAGCAGCCAAGATATTGCGGGCGAGCAGTACTTC. This sequence encodes CASSQDIAGEQYF.

The chain links TRBV28 to TRBJ1-5, with D perhaps matching TRBD1 (5 bases). V was cut by 2 bases and J by 4 bases, with 12 bases left in between. This CDR3 comprises 15 residues. Germline V gene data show CDR1 as MDHEN and CDR2 as SYDVKM. The CDR3 here is CASSLTTRDNQPQHF. The CDR3 nucleotides are TGTGCCAGCAGTTTAACCACCAGGGATAATCAGCCCCAGCATTTT.

The CDR3 here is CATLRPSGTSYEQYF. CDR3 nucleotide sequence: TGTGCCACCCTAAGGCCTAGCGGGACTAGCTACGAGCAGTACTTC. The chain employs TRBV30 and TRBJ2-7; 9 bases are a match to TRBD2. Germline V gene sequence: CDR1 GTSNPN, CDR2 SVGIG (reference sequence). The CDR3 covers 15 residues. The J segment lost 3 bases and the V segment lost 8 bases, leaving 14 bases of the junction unmatched.

The chain is built from TRBV7-9 and TRBJ1-1; TRBD1 is a possible D gene (6 bases). The CDR3 sequence is 15 residues long. Germline CDR1 SEHNR, CDR2 FQNEAQ (reference sequence). V shed 2 bases and J shed 6 bases, with 16 bases lying between them. The CDR3 spells CASSLPQGGRAEAFF. DNA of the CDR3: TGTGCCAGCAGCTTACCTCAAGGGGGACGGGCTGAAGCTTTCTTT.

This chain uses TRBV9 with TRBJ2-3; TRBD2 agrees at 9 bases. With V trimmed by 2 bases and J by 6 bases, 10 bases remained unmatched. The CDR3 is 16 amino acids. Germline V gives CDR1 SGDLS, CDR2 YYNGEE. The CDR3 reads CASSVGLALGQDTQYF. DNA for the CDR3: TGTGCCAGCAGCGTGGGACTAGCCCTGGGGCAGGATACGCAGTATTTT.

This chain uses TRBV30 with TRBJ2-7; D is unresolved. CDR1 is GTSNPN and CDR2 is SVGIG in the germline V gene (reference sequence). This CDR3 contains 11 residues. V was trimmed by 2 bases and J by 4 bases, leaving 6 bases between them. For the CDR3, the DNA is TGTGCCTGGAGTCGGGTTTACGAGCAGTACTTC. Protein sequence: CAWSRVYEQYF.